This T cell receptor beta chain was captured by sequencing in a study of CD8 T cells in Susac syndrome. With random hexamers, about 0.45 to 1 ug RNA was reverse transcribed. Amplification of the TCR beta CDR3 was carried out by immunoSEQ multiplex PCR, which spanned a total of 54 Vbeta and 13 Jbeta segments. TCRdb fed the immunoSEQ multiplex PCR reads into MiXCR, producing one record per CDR3 protein. The sample consists of 200,000 or so distinct CDR3 sequences, roughly 94% of them appearing once. The CDR3 is 14 amino acids. V lost 7 bases to trimming and J lost 6 bases, with 16 bases between them. This clonotype occurred once. Its antigen is currently unknown. The Susac syndrome patients fit the recently defined diagnostic criteria for definite or probable disease. FACS was used to enrich TEMRA cells, whereas the CD8+ and CD4+ T cells were obtained by negative isolation. Study results and caveats: Total CD8+ and CD8+ TEMRA repertoires contained fewer than 20 and five Susac-specific public clones, respectively.

The chain is built from TRBV12-3 or TRBV12-4 and TRBJ1-5; possible D gene TRBD1, 6 bases. Specimen: CD8+ T cells from PBMCs. This TCR was sampled from a human donor with Susac syndrome. The CDR3 DNA reads TGTGCCAGCACCTACTCAGGGGTGTCTCAGCCCCAGCATTTT. As protein: CASTYSGVSQPQHF.